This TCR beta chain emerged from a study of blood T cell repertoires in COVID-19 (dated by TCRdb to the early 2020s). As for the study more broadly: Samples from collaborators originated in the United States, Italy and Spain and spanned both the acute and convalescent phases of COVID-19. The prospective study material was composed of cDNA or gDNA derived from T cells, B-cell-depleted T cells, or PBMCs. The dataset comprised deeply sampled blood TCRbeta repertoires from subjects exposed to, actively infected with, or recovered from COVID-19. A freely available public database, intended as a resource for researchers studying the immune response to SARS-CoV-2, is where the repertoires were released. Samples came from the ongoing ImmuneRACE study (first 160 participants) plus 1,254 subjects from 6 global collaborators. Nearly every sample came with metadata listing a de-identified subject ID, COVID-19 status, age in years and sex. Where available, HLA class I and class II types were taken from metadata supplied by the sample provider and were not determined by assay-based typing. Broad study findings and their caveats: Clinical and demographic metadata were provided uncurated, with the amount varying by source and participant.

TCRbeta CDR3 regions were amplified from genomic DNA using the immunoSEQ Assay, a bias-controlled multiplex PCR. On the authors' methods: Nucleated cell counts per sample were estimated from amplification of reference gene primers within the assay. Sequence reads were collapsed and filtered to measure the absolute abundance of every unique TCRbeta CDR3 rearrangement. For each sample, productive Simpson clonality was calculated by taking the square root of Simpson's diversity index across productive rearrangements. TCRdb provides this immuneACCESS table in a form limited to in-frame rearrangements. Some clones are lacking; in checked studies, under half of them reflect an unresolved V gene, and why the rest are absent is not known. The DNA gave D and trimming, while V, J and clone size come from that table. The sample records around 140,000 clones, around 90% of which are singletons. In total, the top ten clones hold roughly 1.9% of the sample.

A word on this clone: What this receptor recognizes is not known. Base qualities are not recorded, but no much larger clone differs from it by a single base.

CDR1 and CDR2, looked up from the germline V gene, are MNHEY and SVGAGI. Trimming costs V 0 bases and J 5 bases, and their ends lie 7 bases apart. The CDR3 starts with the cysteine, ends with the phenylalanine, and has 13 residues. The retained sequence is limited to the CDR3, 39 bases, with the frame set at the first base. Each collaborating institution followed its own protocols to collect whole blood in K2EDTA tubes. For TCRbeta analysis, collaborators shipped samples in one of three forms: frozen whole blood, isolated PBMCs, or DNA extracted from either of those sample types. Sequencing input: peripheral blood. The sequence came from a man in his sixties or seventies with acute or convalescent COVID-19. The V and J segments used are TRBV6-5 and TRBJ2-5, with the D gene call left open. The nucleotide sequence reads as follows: TGTGCCAGCAGTTACTCCGGTCGGGAGACCCAGTACTTC. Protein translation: CASSYSGRETQYF.